The 30 T cell receptor beta chains below were found in one sample sequenced in a study of tissue T cells after allogeneic stem cell transplantation. The assay was immunoSEQ multiplex PCR, and TCRdb's table has in-frame clones only and misses some. The data hold about 48,000 clones, with roughly 73% observed a single time. The sample taken for sequencing was sorted cells pooled from one or two spleens. These receptors were obtained from a pool of C57BL/6 mice in good health.

Points on this clone: Germline and genes here are mouse. From the germline J gene comes the end of the CDR3, since the read stops 1 residue before it. The chain carries TRBV4 and TRBJ2-3; the match to TRBD1 covers 9 bases. This CDR3 spans 13 amino acids. The junction had 2 bases not matched to a gene; V was cut back by 8 bases and J by 2 bases. In germline, CDR1 is LGHDT, CDR2 YNNKQL (reference sequence). The CDR3 bases that were read are TGTGCCAGCCGGGACAGGGATGCAGAAACGCTGTAT. Its protein product is CASRDRDAETLY. The whole CDR3 is CASRDRDAETLYF.

Concerning this clone itself: The listed genes are named as in mouse. The read terminates 1 residue ahead of where the CDR3 ends, so the germline J gene completes it. The V call is TRBV1, the J call TRBJ1-2; no reliable D call. Trimming took off 0 bases at V and 0 bases at J, with 8 bases between the two ends. There are 15 residues in the CDR3. Germline CDR1 and CDR2: NSQYPW and LRSPGD (reference sequence). The CDR3 sequence is CTCSADSTANSDYTF. CDR3 bases read: TGCACCTGCAGTGCAGATTCAACAGCAAACTCCGACTACACC.

This clone was detected a few times. Here the gene names and germline are mouse. The read terminates 1 residue ahead of where the CDR3 ends, so the germline J gene completes it. This chain joins TRBV19 and TRBJ1-3, with 7 positions matching TRBD1. Germline values: CDR1 FNHDT, CDR2 SITEND (reference sequence). The CDR3 loop spans 13 amino acids. J lost 3 bases, V lost 5 bases, and 2 bases had no gene match. CDR3 sequence reads: CASSRDSGNTLYF. Partial CDR3 DNA: TGTGCCAGCAGCCGGGACAGTGGAAATACGCTCTAT. The complete variable domain, with remaining parts taken from reference TRBV19 and TRBJ1-3, reads GGIITQTPKFLIGQEGQKLTLKCQQNFNHDTMYWYRQDSGKGLRLIYYSITENDLQKGDLSEGYDASREKKSSFSLTVTSAQKNEMAVFLCASSRDSGNTLYFGEGSRLIVV.

This clone has a handful of counts. The genes and germline here are from mouse. The read halts 1 residue ahead of the CDR3 end, with the missing end drawn from the germline J gene. The chain is built from TRBV16 and TRBJ2-1; D not resolved. The ends were cut back, 4 bases at V and 1 base at J, with 11 bases in the middle. The V gene's germline CDR1 is SGHSA and CDR2 FRNQAP. The CDR3 extends over 15 amino acids. Here the CDR3 reads CASSSPTRNYAEQFF. CDR3 bases read: TGTGCAAGCAGCTCACCGACAAGAAACTATGCTGAGCAGTTC.

As to this clone: Gene names denote mouse genes. The CDR3 end falls 1 residue outside the read, so it is completed with the germline J gene. J is TRBJ1-1 and V is TRBV17; D uncertain. The ends were cut back, 1 base at V and 0 bases at J, with 6 bases in the middle. CDR3 size: 14 residues. Germline V CDR1 and CDR2: MNHDT, YYDKIL. The CDR3 is CASSRAQPNTEVFF. The CDR3 DNA, read in part, is TGTGCTAGCAGTAGAGCACAACCAAACACAGAAGTCTTC.

A remark on this clone: Gene labels here are mouse ones. The read is 1 residue too short to cover the CDR3 end, so that end is filled in from the germline J gene. The chain combines TRBV4 with TRBJ2-5; TRBD2 is a possible D gene (6 bases). The CDR3 has 12 amino acids. Per the germline V gene, CDR1 is LGHDT and CDR2 is YNNKQL (reference sequence). The V end was cut by 6 bases, the J end by 10 bases, with 14 bases between. Incomplete CDR3 DNA: TGTGCCAGCAGTCAAGCTGGGGCCCCCCAGTAC. Translating gives CASSQAGAPQY. In full, the CDR3 is CASSQAGAPQYF. The variable domain in full, with the rest retrieved from reference TRBV4 and TRBJ2-5, is ETAVFQTPNYHVTQVGNEVSFNCKQTLGHDTMYWYKQDSKKLLKIMFSYNNKQLIVNETVPRRFSPQSSDKAHLNLRIKSVEPEDSAVYLCASSQAGAPQYFGPGTRLLVL.

A remark on this clone: Gene names follow the mouse nomenclature. The read halts 1 residue ahead of the CDR3 end, with the missing end drawn from the germline J gene. The chain joins TRBV16 to TRBJ1-4; unclear D gene. Germline V gives CDR1 SGHSA, CDR2 FRNQAP. The CDR3 loop spans 14 amino acids. The V gene lost 1 base and the J gene lost 0 bases, with 3 bases spanning the gap. CDR3 in amino acids: CASSLGISNERLFF. The sequenced part of the CDR3 DNA is TGTGCAAGCAGCTTAGGGATTTCCAACGAAAGATTATTT.

Points on this clone: Each gene name is a mouse one. The read terminates 1 residue ahead of where the CDR3 ends, so the germline J gene completes it. The gene calls are TRBV16 and TRBJ2-1; maybe TRBD1 (5 bases). V lost 2 bases and J 1 base, leaving 9 bases between the germline ends. Per germline, CDR1 SGHSA and CDR2 FRNQAP. There are 15 residues in the CDR3. Incomplete CDR3 DNA: TGTGCAAGCAGCTTAAACGACAGAAACTATGCTGAGCAGTTC. Protein sequence: CASSLNDRNYAEQF. From start to end, the CDR3 is CASSLNDRNYAEQFF.

With regard to this clone: Gene names are the mouse ones. The read gets to within 1 residue of the CDR3 end, and the germline J gene fills in the rest. J is TRBJ2-7 and V is TRBV29, with TRBD1 matching 10 bases. This CDR3 contains 13 residues. Germline CDR1 reads MSHET; CDR2 reads SYDVDS. The V and J ends lost 6 bases and 5 bases, in that order; junction bases with no gene match: 4. Partial CDR3 DNA: TGTGCTAGCAGCCGCGGGACAGGGGATGAACAGTAC. Protein: CASSRGTGDEQY. The full CDR3 is CASSRGTGDEQYF.

Comments on this clone: Germline and genes: mouse. Coverage ceases 1 residue before the CDR3 finishes, and the germline J gene fills in the end. The chain employs TRBV5 and TRBJ2-7, with 9 bases lining up with TRBD2. This CDR3 has 14 amino acids. The germline V gene has CDR1 LGHNA and CDR2 YNLKQL (reference sequence). Trimming cost V 0 bases and J 5 bases; bases outside gene matches: 2. CDR3 DNA, as far as it was read: TGTGCCAGCAGCCAAGACTGGGGGGGAGATGAACAGTAC. Encoded protein: CASSQDWGGDEQY. The full CDR3 sequence reads CASSQDWGGDEQYF.

Remarks on this clone: Germline and genes: mouse. The read terminates 1 residue before the CDR3 end, so the remaining end is supplied by the germline J gene. The gene calls are TRBV3 and TRBJ1-1; TRBD1 matches at 7 bases. Trimming cost V 5 bases and J 4 bases; bases outside gene matches: 4. The CDR3 loop spans 13 amino acids. Germline values: CDR1 SNHLY, CDR2 FYNGKV (reference sequence). The CDR3 region is CASSQTGFTEVFF. The covered CDR3 bases are TGTGCCAGCAGCCAGACAGGGTTCACAGAAGTCTTC.

Concerning this clone: The gene names given are mouse names. The read terminates 1 residue before the CDR3 end, so the remaining end is supplied by the germline J gene. V gene TRBV12-1 combines with J gene TRBJ2-1, with 10 bases lining up with TRBD2. Unmatched junction bases numbered 6, after V lost 2 bases and J lost 9 bases. CDR3 size: 14 residues. Germline V gene sequence: CDR1 SGHSN, CDR2 HYEKVE. This CDR3 is CASSHRLGGVEQFF. CDR3 DNA (partial): TGTGCCAGCTCTCACCGACTGGGGGGAGTTGAGCAGTTC.

As concerns this clone: Gene names and germline match the mouse. The CDR3 sequence: CASSMMGGRPYEQYF. The covered CDR3 bases are TGTGCCAGCAGTATGATGGGGGGGCGCCCCTATGAACAGTAC. The genes are TRBV19 and TRBJ2-7; the match to TRBD2 covers 9 bases. Read data end 1 residue before the CDR3 end; the end is taken from the germline J gene. This CDR3 is 15 amino acids long. Germline-derived CDR1 and CDR2 are FNHDT and SITEND (reference sequence). V shed 2 bases, J shed 2 bases, and the junction held 5 bases outside the gene matches.

Notes on this clone: Gene labels here are mouse ones. The DNA read from the CDR3 is TGTGCAAGCAGCTTTGGGGGAAACACAGAAGTCTTC. Amino acid sequence: CASSFGGNTEVF. The CDR3, in full, reads CASSFGGNTEVFF. The chain has TRBV16 and TRBJ1-1; tentative D call: TRBD1 (5 bases). The read stops 1 residue short of the end of the CDR3; the missing end is completed from the germline J gene. The germline gives CDR1 SGHSA, CDR2 FRNQAP. The CDR3 sequence is 13 residues long. Trimming took 3 bases from V and 1 from J, leaving 6 bases between them.

As for this clone: Each gene name is a mouse one. Read sequence stops 1 residue before the CDR3 end, and the germline J gene provides the missing end. V gene TRBV4 combines with J gene TRBJ2-5; D may be TRBD1 (5 bases). Germline V lookup: CDR1 LGHDT, CDR2 YNNKQL (reference sequence). V lost 4 bases and J lost 4, with 6 bases in between. The CDR3 loop spans 12 amino acids. CDR3 region: CASSFREDTQYF. The sequenced CDR3 bases are TGTGCCAGCAGCTTCAGGGAAGACACCCAGTAC.

Comments on this clone: Gene names and germline refer to mouse. Sequencing ends 1 residue short of the CDR3 end; the germline J gene provides the rest. The chain combines TRBV5 with TRBJ1-6; 7 bases match TRBD1. TRBJ1-6 is filed as an ORF, its function uncertain. This CDR3 is 15 amino acids long. Looked up from germline, CDR1 is LGHNA and CDR2 is YNLKQL (reference sequence). After removal of 0 bases from V and 7 bases from J, the junction contained 3 bases not matched to a gene. The covered CDR3 bases are TGTGCCAGCAGCCAAGAGACAGGGAGAAATTCGCCCCTCTAC. Encoded protein: CASSQETGRNSPLY. The complete CDR3 reads CASSQETGRNSPLYF.

There are a few counts of this clone. The germline and genes are mouse ones. CDR3 bases read: TGTGCCAGCGGTGATCCGGGACAAAAATATGAACAGTAC. It translates to CASGDPGQKYEQY. The whole CDR3 reads CASGDPGQKYEQYF. This chain connects TRBV13-2 to TRBJ2-7, with D possibly matching TRBD1 (6 bases). With the read ending 1 residue before the CDR3 end, the germline J gene is used to fill in that end. Trimming stripped 1 base from V and 4 bases from J, with 12 bases between. Germline V gene lookup returns CDR1 NNHNN and CDR2 SYGAGS (reference sequence). The CDR3 runs to 14 residues.

As to this clone: Any gene name here is a mouse gene name. The CDR3 extends 1 residue past the end of the read, so its final part is completed from the germline J gene. The V and J genes are TRBV13-1 and TRBJ1-4; 12 bases fit TRBD1. The CDR3 has 15 amino acids. The junction had 3 bases not matched to a gene; V was cut back by 6 bases and J by 3 bases. Per germline, CDR1 NSHNY and CDR2 SYGAGN. The sequenced part of the CDR3 DNA is TGTGCCAGCAAGGGACAGGGGGCGACCAACGAAAGATTATTT. Translating gives CASKGQGATNERLF. The full CDR3 reads CASKGQGATNERLFF.

This clone was detected only a few times. The gene symbols are mouse symbols. The read terminates 1 residue ahead of where the CDR3 ends, so the germline J gene completes it. The gene calls are TRBV5 and TRBJ2-1; D tentatively reads TRBD1 or TRBD2 (5 bases each). This CDR3 spans 15 amino acids. V was clipped by 0 bases and J by 1 base, with 7 bases between them. Germline V lookup: CDR1 LGHNA, CDR2 YNLKQL (reference sequence). CDR3 loop: CASSQEGANYAEQFF. Incomplete CDR3 DNA: TGTGCCAGCAGCCAAGAAGGGGCAAACTATGCTGAGCAGTTC.

Turning to this clone: Gene names follow the mouse nomenclature. The observed sequence ends 1 residue before the CDR3 terminus, with the missing tail filled in from the germline J gene. This chain uses TRBV19 with TRBJ2-5; possibly TRBD1 or TRBD2 for D (5 bases each). CDR1 is FNHDT and CDR2 is SITEND in the germline V gene (reference sequence). With 4 bases removed from V and 2 bases from J, the gap between germline ends came to 14 bases. The CDR3 has 15 residues. The CDR3 sequence is CASSPSGGGQDTQYF. The sequenced part of the CDR3 DNA is TGTGCCAGCAGTCCCTCCGGGGGAGGCCAAGACACCCAGTAC.

Of note for this clone: Mouse names are used for the genes. The CDR3 end lies 1 residue beyond the end of the read and is filled in from the germline J gene. The chain uses TRBV15 and TRBJ2-7; 12 nucleotides line up with TRBD2. Germline values: CDR1 SGHND, CDR2 FRSKSL. V shed 6 bases, J shed 4 bases, and the junction held 7 bases outside the gene matches. The CDR3 is 15 amino acids. The DNA read from the CDR3 is TGTGCCAGCAGACACGGACTGGGGGGGATATATGAACAGTAC. This codes for CASRHGLGGIYEQY. The complete CDR3 sequence is CASRHGLGGIYEQYF.

As concerns this clone: Genes here carry mouse names. The read comes to an end 1 residue before the CDR3 does, leaving the germline J gene to fill in the end. J is TRBJ2-5 and V is TRBV13-1, with 10 bases fitting TRBD1. The CDR3 runs 14 residues. V was clipped by 3 bases and J by 6 bases; unmatched bases: 4. CDR1 and CDR2 (germline): NSHNY, SYGAGN. The CDR3 DNA, read in part, is TGTGCCAGCAGTGGGGGACAGGGGAGGGACACCCAGTAC. Amino acid sequence: CASSGGQGRDTQY. The full CDR3 reads CASSGGQGRDTQYF.

In this sample, this clone turned up a few times. Gene names and germline refer to mouse. The read falls 1 residue short of the CDR3 end, and the missing part is taken from the germline J gene. The chain uses TRBV19 and TRBJ1-1, with D uncertain. V gave up 1 base and J gave up 4 bases, with 2 bases separating them. In germline, CDR1 is FNHDT, CDR2 SITEND (reference sequence). CDR3 length: 11 residues. The CDR3 bases that were read are TGTGCCAGCAGTATAATCACAGAAGTCTTC. Translation gives CASSIITEVF. The full CDR3 protein is CASSIITEVFF.

Worth noting for this clone: Germline and genes: mouse. The read stops 1 residue short of the end of the CDR3; the missing end is completed from the germline J gene. The gene calls are TRBV1 and TRBJ1-2; 8 positions match TRBD1. The V and J ends lost 3 bases and 0 bases, in that order; junction bases with no gene match: 6. The V gene's germline CDR1 is NSQYPW and CDR2 LRSPGD (reference sequence). The CDR3 runs 16 residues. Incomplete CDR3 DNA: TGCACCTGCAGTGCTCGAGACAGGGGTGCAAACTCCGACTACACC. The encoded protein is CTCSARDRGANSDYT. The whole CDR3 sequence reads CTCSARDRGANSDYTF.

This clone was seen a few times. Gene and germline names: mouse. The missing CDR3 end, 1 residue past where the read stops, is filled in from the germline J gene. The V and J genes are TRBV1 and TRBJ1-3; 7 positions agree with TRBD1. V trimming: 3 bases; J trimming: 4 bases; junction bases outside the gene matches: 3. CDR1 and CDR2 from the germline V gene are NSQYPW and LRSPGD (reference sequence). This CDR3 is 14 amino acids long. CDR3 loop: CTCSATGVGNTLYF. The sequenced part of the CDR3 DNA is TGCACCTGCAGTGCTACAGGGGTGGGAAATACGCTCTAT.

On this clone itself: These gene names are mouse names. The CDR3 goes on 1 residue after the read ends, and that part is filled in from the germline J gene. Distinct nucleotide sequences in the sample also encode this CDR3. V gene TRBV20 combines with J gene TRBJ2-3; D is ambiguous. Between the trimmed V and J ends, which lost 0 bases and 2 bases, there was a span of 3 bases. CDR1 is GFQATS and CDR2 is STVNSAI in the germline V gene. The CDR3 is made up of 12 amino acids. Here the CDR3 reads CGARDSAETLYF. The sequenced CDR3 bases are TGTGGTGCTAGGGACTCTGCAGAAACGCTGTAT.

A note on this clone: Gene names and germline refer to mouse. From the germline J gene comes the end of the CDR3, since the read stops 1 residue before it. The sample contains more than one DNA sequence encoding this CDR3. The chain combines TRBV13-2 with TRBJ2-7, with TRBD1 as a possible D gene (6 bases). The germline CDR1 and CDR2 sequences are NNHNN and SYGAGS (reference sequence). CDR3 length: 11 residues. The germline V and J ends were trimmed by 2 bases and 6 bases, with 6 bases remaining between them. CDR3 DNA, as far as it was read: TGTGCCAGCGGTGACAGGGGTGAACAGTAC. It codes for CASGDRGEQY. The entire CDR3 protein reads CASGDRGEQYF.

Note on this clone: The gene names given are mouse names. The read stops 1 residue short of the end of the CDR3; the missing end is completed from the germline J gene. The chain carries TRBV29 and TRBJ1-1; D gene uncertain. Trimming removed 4 bases from V and 4 bases from J, with 7 bases in between. Germline loops: CDR1 MSHET, CDR2 SYDVDS. The CDR3 has 12 amino acids. The CDR3 loop is CASSSGSTEVFF. The part of the CDR3 DNA that was read is TGTGCTAGCAGTTCGGGCAGCACAGAAGTCTTC.

Notes on this clone: Gene names denote mouse genes. CDR3 region: CASSHRGREDTQYF. The CDR3 bases that were read are TGTGCCAGCAGCCATAGGGGAAGGGAAGACACCCAGTAC. The chain combines TRBV2 with TRBJ2-5; D possibly corresponds to TRBD1 (5 bases). The CDR3 goes on 1 residue after the read ends, and that part is filled in from the germline J gene. The CDR3 covers 14 residues. Trimming cost V 3 bases and J 4 bases, with 11 bases left between them. CDR1 and CDR2 (germline): LGHNA, YSYQKL.

A note on this clone: Gene labels here are mouse ones. The CDR3 goes on 1 residue after the read ends, and that part is filled in from the germline J gene. This chain joins TRBV15 and TRBJ1-6; D might be TRBD1 (6 bases). TRBJ1-6 qualifies as an ORF whose function is uncertain. CDR3 size: 13 residues. Germline CDR1 SGHND, CDR2 FRSKSL. Trimming pared 3 bases from V and 7 bases from J, leaving 7 bases between. The DNA read from the CDR3 is TGTGCCAGCAGTTTGGGACAAAATTCGCCCCTCTAC. It is translated as CASSLGQNSPLY. The CDR3 reads in full as CASSLGQNSPLYF.